This section outlines one T cell receptor (beta chain) sequence together with its context. This clonotype was found a few times. The target of this receptor is not known. No quality values exist for individual bases; no much larger clone is one base distant. The sample was run on an Illumina HiSeq 2500. Quantitative 5'-RACE with molecular barcodes was the method used to prepare the TCR beta libraries. Per the source publication's procedure: To identify disease-linked TCR variants, a new computational method was used, one built on a probabilistic model of VDJ rearrangement. The public reads were run again by TCRdb, first through fastp at Q25 and then through MiXCR, and only productive beta chains were kept. Here each entry gathers all rows of one CDR3 protein and keeps the most common genes and DNA. TCRdb, not the original authors, processed these V and J calls. Here the sample has 750,000 to 850,000 distinct CDR3 sequences; approximately 12% occur a single time. About 0.49% of the sample belongs to the ten largest clones.

This record belongs to a study of CD8 T cells in ankylosing spondylitis (dated 2017 in TCRdb). About the full investigation: The study profiled T cell receptor beta repertoires in healthy donors and ankylosing spondylitis patients to find disease-linked TCR variants. The full study cohort comprised 25 ankylosing spondylitis patients and about 110 healthy donors. Samples of peripheral blood were taken, and for ankylosing spondylitis patients, synovial fluid was collected as well. What the authors observed across the whole study: Some of the motif variants had been reported before in the synovial fluid and blood of reactive arthritis patients, a finding that suggests common disease-initiation mechanisms. The disease-linked clones had a CD8+ phenotype and were found at relatively low frequencies in peripheral blood. The disease-linked clones were reported as significantly enriched in matched synovial fluid samples from ankylosing spondylitis patients. Blood from ankylosing spondylitis patients appeared to be characterized by a TCR beta motif composed of about eight highly homologous amino acid variants.

The germline V gene (reference sequence) gives CDR1 as DFQATT and CDR2 as SNEGSKA. V and J are truncated by 5 bases and 8 bases respectively, leaving an intervening sequence of 13 bases. The CDR3 spans 12 residues, from the cysteine through the phenylalanine. Just the 36-base CDR3 DNA is kept, in frame starting at base 1. This receptor was identified in a male donor with ankylosing spondylitis. Sequenced input: blood, either unsorted or a sorted T cell fraction (not recorded which). Recombination connected TRBV20-1 to TRBJ1-3, with TRBD1 perhaps the D gene, on 6 matching bases. The nucleotide sequence is TGCAGTGCTGCCAGGGGTCTTGACACCATATATTTT. It encodes CSAARGLDTIYF.